The 29 T cell receptor beta chains below come from one sample, sequenced in a study of T cell changes during pregnancy in multiple sclerosis. Clones were read by immunoSEQ multiplex PCR, and TCRdb kept only the in-frame ones, dropping some. The sample records 40,000 to 50,000 clones, 85% to 95% being singletons. The source material was CD8+ T cells from peripheral blood mononuclear cells, sampled in the third trimester of pregnancy. Receptor source: a female donor with multiple sclerosis, enrolled in a pregnancy study.

In its sample, this clone was seen once. CDR3 in DNA: TGTGCCAGCTGCTACTTGACAGGGGGAAATTCACCCCTCCACTTT. Protein sequence: CASCYLTGGNSPLHF. The J gene is TRBJ1-6, the V gene TRBV27, with 9 bases lining up with TRBD1. The CDR3 is 15 residues long. Germline V CDR1 and CDR2: MNHEY, SMNVEV (reference sequence). The V gene end was trimmed by 8 bases and the J gene end by 7 bases; junction bases not matched to a gene: 9.

The V and J genes are TRBV4-3 and TRBJ1-3; D gene ambiguous. The ends were cut back, 0 bases at V and 0 bases at J, with 9 bases in the middle. CDR3 length equals 16 residues. In germline, CDR1 is LGHNA, CDR2 YSLEER. As DNA, the CDR3 is TGCGCCAGCAGCCAAGATAGGGCGGGCTCTGGAAACACCATATATTTT. Protein product: CASSQDRAGSGNTIYF.

The rearrangement links TRBV4-1 to TRBJ1-1, with D hard to call. Trimming pared 0 bases from V and 6 bases from J, leaving 14 bases between. Germline V gives CDR1 MGHRA, CDR2 YSYEKL. The CDR3 totals 15 residues. CDR3 sequence: CASSQEWPPRPEAFF. The CDR3 DNA follows: TGCGCCAGCAGCCAAGAATGGCCGCCTCGCCCTGAAGCTTTCTTT.

This clone occurred once. The CDR3 loop is CASSISRAGEQFF. In DNA form, the CDR3 reads TGTGCCAGTAGTATCAGCCGAGCGGGGGAGCAGTTCTTC. The chain is built from TRBV19 and TRBJ2-1; 7 bases align to TRBD2. Trimming removed 3 bases from V and 10 bases from J; junction bases left unmatched: 6. The CDR3 extends over 13 amino acids. Looked up from germline, CDR1 is LNHDA and CDR2 is SQIVND (reference sequence).

The chain joins TRBV7-9 to TRBJ1-2; D unclear. This CDR3 comprises 11 residues. Per germline, CDR1 SEHNR and CDR2 FQNEAQ (reference sequence). V was pared by 3 bases and J by 10 bases, with 9 bases between. The CDR3 here is CASSFELDYTF. Here the CDR3 DNA reads TGTGCCAGCAGCTTTGAACTCGACTACACCTTC.

The rearrangement links TRBV11-2 to TRBJ2-7; 7 bases are a match to TRBD1. This CDR3 comprises 13 residues. Germline assignment: CDR1 SGHAT and CDR2 FQNNGV. Losses at the gene ends were 5 bases for V and 3 bases for J; bases not matched to a gene: 4. Written as DNA, the CDR3 is TGTGCCAGCAGCGGGTGGGACAGCTACGAGCAGTACTTC. Its translation is CASSGWDSYEQYF.

This clone appeared a single time. The V and J genes are TRBV5-1 and TRBJ1-1; D gene ambiguous. CDR1 is SGHRS, CDR2 YFSETQ, per germline. The V end was cut by 3 bases, the J end by 0 bases, with 12 bases between. This CDR3 is 15 amino acids long. The CDR3 DNA reads as TGCGCCAGCAGCTCAACGCAGGCTATGAACACTGAAGCTTTCTTT. Translation gives CASSSTQAMNTEAFF.

The chain couples TRBV10-3 to TRBJ2-2; possible D gene TRBD2, 5 bases. V was shortened by 2 bases and J by 2 bases, with 15 bases between the two germline ends. This CDR3 region has 17 residues. Germline lookup yields CDR1 ENHRY and CDR2 SYGVKD. The CDR3 here is CAISETPGIGNTGELFF. The CDR3 DNA reads as TGTGCCATCAGTGAGACCCCGGGGATTGGAAACACCGGGGAGCTGTTTTTT.

The chain joins TRBV7-6 to TRBJ2-1, with 9 nucleotides matching TRBD2. The CDR3 consists of 16 residues. Germline loops: CDR1 SGHVS, CDR2 FNYEAQ. V shed 3 bases, J shed 8 bases, and the junction held 11 bases outside the gene matches. CDR3 in amino acids: CASSFAGGPSGHEQFF. The CDR3 bases are TGTGCCAGCAGCTTTGCGGGAGGGCCGTCGGGTCATGAGCAGTTCTTC.

The chain recombines TRBV27 with TRBJ1-2; D gene unclear. Germline V gives CDR1 MNHEY, CDR2 SMNVEV (reference sequence). CDR3 size: 16 residues. Trimming cost V 5 bases and J 4 bases, with 20 bases left between them. CDR3 sequence reads: CASSPNVQAIPYGYTF. The CDR3 coding sequence is TGTGCCAGCAGTCCCAATGTTCAGGCAATTCCCTATGGCTACACCTTC.

The chain recombines TRBV28 with TRBJ2-1; 7 bases agree with TRBD2. The CDR3 runs to 14 residues. Germline CDR1 reads MDHEN; CDR2 reads SYDVKM. V shed 5 bases and J 9 bases; nucleotides not matched to a gene: 10. CDR3 coding DNA: TGTGCCAGCAGTCGGGTGGGAGGGCCCCCTGAGCAGTTCTTC. It specifies CASSRVGGPPEQFF.

The chain has TRBV5-1 and TRBJ2-2; maybe TRBD2 (5 bases). This CDR3 contains 16 residues. Germline CDR1 reads SGHRS; CDR2 reads YFSETQ. Trimming removed 4 bases at V and 4 bases at J, with 17 bases between. The chain's CDR3 is CASSAILEPVTGELFF. The CDR3 DNA reads as TGCGCCAGCAGCGCTATACTAGAGCCGGTCACCGGGGAGCTGTTTTTT. The full variable domain, rest sourced from reference TRBV5-1 and TRBJ2-2, is KAGVTQTPRYLIKTRGQQVTLSCSPISGHRSVSWYQQTPGQGLQFLFEYFSETQRNKGNFPGRFSGRQFSNSRSEMNVSTLELGDSALYLCASSAILEPVTGELFFGEGSRLTVL.

The V and J genes are TRBV5-1 and TRBJ1-2, with D possibly matching TRBD1 (6 bases). Deletions cut 0 bases from V and 3 bases from J, with 15 bases between. Germline assignment: CDR1 SGHRS and CDR2 YFSETQ. The CDR3 is made up of 16 amino acids. The CDR3 nucleotides read TGCGCCAGCAGCTTGGTCCTTCGAGGGGGATACTATGGCTACACCTTC. Its protein is CASSLVLRGGYYGYTF.

The V call is TRBV6-4, the J call TRBJ2-3; 7 nucleotides align to TRBD1. The CDR3 loop spans 14 amino acids. Germline V gene sequence: CDR1 MRHNA, CDR2 SNTAGT. Trimming at V came to 8 bases and at J to 2 bases, leaving 7 bases not matched to a gene. The CDR3 loop is CASSPGQTTDTQYF. CDR3 nucleotide sequence: TGTGCCAGCTCACCGGGACAGACCACAGATACGCAGTATTTT.

The rearrangement joins TRBV7-7 to TRBJ2-3; possibly TRBD1 for D (5 bases). V lost 3 bases to trimming and J lost 1 base, with 11 bases between them. The length of the CDR3 is 15 residues. CDR1 and CDR2 (germline): SSHAT, FNYEAQ (reference sequence). The CDR3 loop is CASSFGRDGTDTQYF. For the CDR3, the DNA is TGTGCCAGCAGCTTTGGCAGGGATGGCACAGATACGCAGTATTTT.

This chain links TRBV6-6 with TRBJ2-1, with no clear D. The V and J ends lost 2 bases and 6 bases respectively, with 11 bases between them. The CDR3 runs 14 residues. Per the germline V gene, CDR1 is MNHNY and CDR2 is SVGAGI (reference sequence). The DNA of the CDR3 is TGTGCCAGCAGTTACACGACCCCGGGCAATGAGCAGTTCTTC. As protein: CASSYTTPGNEQFF.

The rearrangement uses TRBV27 and TRBJ2-7, with D possibly being TRBD1 (6 bases). Germline CDR1 MNHEY, CDR2 SMNVEV (reference sequence). V dropped 3 bases and J dropped 4 bases, with 13 bases sitting between them. The CDR3 is 14 residues long. The DNA for the CDR3 is TGTGCCAGCAGTTTGGTAGGGCAGGGGTACGAGCAGTACTTC. Translating gives CASSLVGQGYEQYF.

The gene calls are TRBV15 and TRBJ2-3; maybe TRBD1 (6 bases). The V and J ends lost 0 bases and 0 bases respectively, with 13 bases between them. The CDR3 covers 17 residues. Germline V gene data show CDR1 as LNHNV and CDR2 as YYDKDF (reference sequence). The CDR3 coding sequence is TGTGCCACCAGCAGAGATTGGAACAGGGCGAGCACAGATACGCAGTATTTT. Translation gives CATSRDWNRASTDTQYF.

This clone was counted a single time. This chain uses TRBV30 with TRBJ1-1; D unclear. The CDR3 is 14 amino acids. Trimming removed 0 bases at V and 1 base at J, with 9 bases between. The V gene's germline CDR1 is GTSNPN and CDR2 SVGIG (reference sequence). The CDR3 DNA reads TGTGCCTGGAGTGTATTTTTATCGAACACTGAAGCTTTCTTT. Its protein is CAWSVFLSNTEAFF.

This chain uses TRBV27 with TRBJ2-3; 11 positions match TRBD2. CDR3 length: 16 residues. Per the germline V gene, CDR1 is MNHEY and CDR2 is SMNVEV (reference sequence). The J segment lost 6 bases and the V segment lost 5 bases, leaving 10 bases of the junction unmatched. CDR3 amino acids: CASSPQGLAAGDTQYF. CDR3 in DNA: TGTGCCAGCAGTCCCCAGGGACTAGCGGCAGGGGATACGCAGTATTTT.

The CDR3 DNA sequence: TGTGCCAGCAGCCAAAGTACTAGTCTCGGTGAGCAGTTCTTC. Amino acids: CASSQSTSLGEQFF. V is TRBV4-2 and J is TRBJ2-1, with a weak D call TRBD2 (5 bases). CDR1 is LGHNA, CDR2 YNFKEQ, per germline. The V end was cut by 2 bases, the J end by 9 bases, with 14 bases between. This CDR3 spans 14 amino acids.

The rearrangement joins TRBV6-1 to TRBJ1-2; D unresolved. V lost 0 bases to trimming and J lost 2 bases, with 4 bases between them. The germline CDR1 and CDR2 sequences are MNHNS and SASEGT. CDR3 length: 13 residues. CDR3 loop: CASSEAANYGYTF. The CDR3 region has the DNA TGTGCCAGCAGTGAAGCAGCCAACTATGGCTACACCTTC.

The chain links TRBV7-9 to TRBJ2-7; TRBD1 aligns across 10 bases. The V gene's germline CDR1 is SEHNR and CDR2 FQNEAQ (reference sequence). Germline trimming cut 10 bases from V and 5 bases from J; bases unmatched to any gene: 8. The length of the CDR3 is 13 residues. CDR3 residues: CAIRTGGRHEQYF. CDR3 nucleotides: TGTGCCATACGGACAGGGGGGCGCCACGAGCAGTACTTC.

The chain uses TRBV30 and TRBJ1-1, with D perhaps TRBD1 (5 bases). The germline V gene has CDR1 GTSNPN and CDR2 SVGIG (reference sequence). V was trimmed by 5 bases and J by 0 bases, leaving 13 bases between them. The CDR3 has 14 amino acids. The CDR3 DNA is TGTGCCTGGCAAGCAGGGATCATGAACACTGAAGCTTTCTTT. Protein product: CAWQAGIMNTEAFF.

The chain has TRBV28 and TRBJ1-1; 10 nucleotides align to TRBD1. CDR3 length equals 19 residues. Germline CDR1 reads MDHEN; CDR2 reads SYDVKM. Trimming took 4 bases from V and 3 from J; bases not matched to a gene: 17. This CDR3 is CASSSETAGQGLRDTEAFF. The CDR3, as DNA: TGTGCCAGCAGTTCAGAGACGGCGGGACAGGGGCTTCGGGACACTGAAGCTTTCTTT.

This clone was recorded only once. The V and J genes are TRBV29-1 and TRBJ2-7; 11 nucleotides agree with TRBD2. The CDR3 covers 17 residues. J lost 0 bases, V lost 1 base, and 8 bases had no gene match. Looked up from germline, CDR1 is SQVTM and CDR2 is ANQGSEA. The CDR3 region has the DNA TGCAGCGTTGAAGGACTAGCGGGACCCAAGAGCTCCTACGAGCAGTACTTC. Translation: CSVEGLAGPKSSYEQYF.

This chain links TRBV7-9 with TRBJ2-7, with 7 bases fitting TRBD2. The germline gives CDR1 SEHNR, CDR2 FQNEAQ (reference sequence). After removal of 2 bases from V and 0 bases from J, the junction contained 13 bases not matched to a gene. The CDR3 is made up of 18 amino acids. CDR3 in DNA: TGTGCCAGCAGCTTAAAAGGGTCCTTTGGGGGGGACTCCTACGAGCAGTACTTC. As protein: CASSLKGSFGGDSYEQYF.

V is TRBV6-5 and J is TRBJ2-3; TRBD1 matches 9 bases. The trim removed 5 bases at V and 0 bases at J, leaving 0 bases unmatched. Looked up from germline, CDR1 is MNHEY and CDR2 is SVGAGI. This CDR3 region has 14 residues. The CDR3 region has the DNA TGTGCCAGCAGTGGGACAGGGAGCACAGATACGCAGTATTTT. Protein: CASSGTGSTDTQYF.

CDR3 nucleotides: TGTGCCAGCAGTTACAGGCTAGCGGGCGCCTACGAGCAGTACTTC. This encodes CASSYRLAGAYEQYF. The chain couples TRBV6-5 to TRBJ2-7; 8 nucleotides align to TRBD2. Germline CDR1 reads MNHEY; CDR2 reads SVGAGI. This CDR3 has 15 residues. Trimming at V came to 2 bases and at J to 2 bases, leaving 5 bases not matched to a gene.